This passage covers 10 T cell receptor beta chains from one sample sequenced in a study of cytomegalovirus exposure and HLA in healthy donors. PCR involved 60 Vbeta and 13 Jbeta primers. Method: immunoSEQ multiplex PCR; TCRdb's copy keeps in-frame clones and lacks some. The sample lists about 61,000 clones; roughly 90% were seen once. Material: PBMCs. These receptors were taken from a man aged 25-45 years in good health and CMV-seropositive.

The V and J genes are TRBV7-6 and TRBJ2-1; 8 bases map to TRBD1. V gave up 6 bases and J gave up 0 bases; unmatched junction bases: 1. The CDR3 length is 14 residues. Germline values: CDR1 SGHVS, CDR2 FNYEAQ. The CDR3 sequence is CASSTGGSYNEQFF. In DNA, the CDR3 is TGTGCCAGCAGTACAGGGGGCTCCTACAATGAGCAGTTCTTC.

The CDR3 protein is CASRPIGTVHYGYTF. The CDR3 region has the DNA TGTGCCAGCAGACCGATAGGGACAGTGCACTATGGCTACACCTTC. The rearrangement uses TRBV27 and TRBJ1-2; 7 nucleotides match TRBD1. The germline gives CDR1 MNHEY, CDR2 SMNVEV (reference sequence). There are 15 residues in the CDR3. Trimming cost V 6 bases and J 3 bases; bases outside gene matches: 10.

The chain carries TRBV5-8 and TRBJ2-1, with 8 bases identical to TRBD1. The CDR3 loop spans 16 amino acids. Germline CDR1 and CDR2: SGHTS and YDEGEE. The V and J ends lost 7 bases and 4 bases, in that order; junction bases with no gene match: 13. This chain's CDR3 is CASLTGDGSGYNEQFF. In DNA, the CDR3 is TGTGCCAGCTTGACAGGGGATGGGTCGGGGTACAATGAGCAGTTCTTC.

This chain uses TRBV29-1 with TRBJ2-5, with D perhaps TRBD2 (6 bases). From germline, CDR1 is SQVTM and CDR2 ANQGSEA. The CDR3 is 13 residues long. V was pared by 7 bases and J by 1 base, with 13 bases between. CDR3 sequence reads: CSALAELQETQYF. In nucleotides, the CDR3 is TGCAGCGCCTTAGCGGAGCTCCAAGAGACCCAGTACTTC. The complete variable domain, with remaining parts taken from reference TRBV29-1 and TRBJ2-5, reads SAVISQKPSRDICQRGTSLTIQCQVDSQVTMMFWYRQQPGQSLTLIATANQGSEATYESGFVIDKFPISRPNLTFSTLTVSNMSPEDSSIYLCSALAELQETQYFGPGTRLLVL.

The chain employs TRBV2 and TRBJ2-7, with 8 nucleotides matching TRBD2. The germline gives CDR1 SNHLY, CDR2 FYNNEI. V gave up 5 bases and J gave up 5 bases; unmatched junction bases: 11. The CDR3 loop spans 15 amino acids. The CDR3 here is CASSTGREGRDEQYF. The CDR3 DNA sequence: TGTGCCAGCAGTACCGGGAGGGAGGGGAGAGACGAGCAGTACTTC.

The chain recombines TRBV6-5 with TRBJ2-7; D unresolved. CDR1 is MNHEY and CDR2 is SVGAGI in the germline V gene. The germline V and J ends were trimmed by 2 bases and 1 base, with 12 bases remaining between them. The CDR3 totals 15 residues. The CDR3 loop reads CASSYDGVLSYEQYF. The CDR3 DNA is TGTGCCAGCAGTTACGATGGAGTCCTATCCTACGAGCAGTACTTC.

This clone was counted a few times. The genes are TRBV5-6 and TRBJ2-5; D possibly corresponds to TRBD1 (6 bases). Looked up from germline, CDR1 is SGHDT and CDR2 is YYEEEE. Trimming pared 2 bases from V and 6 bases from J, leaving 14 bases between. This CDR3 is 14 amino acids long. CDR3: CASSFRRGRKTQYF. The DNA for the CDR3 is TGTGCCAGCAGCTTTCGCAGGGGCAGGAAGACCCAGTACTTC. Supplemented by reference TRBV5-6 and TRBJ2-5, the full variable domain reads DAGVTQSPTHLIKTRGQQVTLRCSPKSGHDTVSWYQQALGQGPQFIFQYYEEEERQRGNFPDRFSGHQFPNYSSELNVNALLLGDSALYLCASSFRRGRKTQYFGPGTRLLVL.

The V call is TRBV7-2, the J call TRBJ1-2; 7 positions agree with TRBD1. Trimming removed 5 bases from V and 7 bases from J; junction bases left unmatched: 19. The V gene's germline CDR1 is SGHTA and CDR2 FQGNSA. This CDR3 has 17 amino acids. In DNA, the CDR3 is TGTGCCAGCAGCCTCTCTACCGGGACAGCCGCGAAAGGTGGCTACACCTTC. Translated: CASSLSTGTAAKGGYTF.

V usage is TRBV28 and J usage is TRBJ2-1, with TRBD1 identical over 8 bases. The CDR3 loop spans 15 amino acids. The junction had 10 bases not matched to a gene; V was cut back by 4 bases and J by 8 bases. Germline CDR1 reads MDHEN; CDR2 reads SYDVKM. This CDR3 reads CASSYLNLQGDEQFF. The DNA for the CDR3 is TGTGCCAGCAGTTACCTTAACCTACAGGGGGATGAGCAGTTCTTC.

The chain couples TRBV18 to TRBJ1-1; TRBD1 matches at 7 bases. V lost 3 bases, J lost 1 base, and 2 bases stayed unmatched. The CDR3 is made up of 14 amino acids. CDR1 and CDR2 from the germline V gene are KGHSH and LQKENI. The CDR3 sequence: CASSPDRENTEAFF. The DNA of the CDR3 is TGTGCCAGCTCACCCGACAGGGAGAACACTGAAGCTTTCTTT. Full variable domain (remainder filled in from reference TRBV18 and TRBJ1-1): NAGVMQNPRHLVRRRGQEARLRCSPMKGHSHVYWYRQLPEEGLKFMVYLQKENIIDESGMPKERFSAEFPKEGPSILRIQQVVRGDSAAYFCASSPDRENTEAFFGQGTRLTVV.